This T cell receptor (beta chain) was profiled in a study of T cell changes during pregnancy in multiple sclerosis. TCRdb's copy holds only in-frame clones and misses some; the assay was immunoSEQ multiplex PCR. The sample carries around 56,000 clones, approximately 90% recorded once. Looked up from germline, CDR1 is SNHLY and CDR2 is FYNNEI. Trimming removed 6 bases from V and 0 bases from J, with 9 bases in between. The CDR3 has 14 residues. The specimen was peripheral blood, collected in the first trimester of pregnancy. The chain recombines TRBV2 with TRBJ1-5; D uncertain. The receptor's source is a female donor in good health, enrolled as a control in a pregnancy study. CDR3 loop: CASRADYSNQPQHF. DNA of the CDR3: TGTGCCAGCAGAGCCGACTATAGCAATCAGCCCCAGCATTTT.